Presented here are 30 T cell receptor beta chains from one specimen sequenced in a study of blood T cell repertoires in COVID-19. The data were produced by immunoSEQ multiplex PCR, yet TCRdb's version contains in-frame clones alone and is incomplete. Of some 160,000 clones listed, roughly 80% are singletons. The specimen sequenced was peripheral blood. These receptors all stem from a human donor in a cohort sampled during active COVID-19.

V gene TRBV7-9 combines with J gene TRBJ2-1; D is unclear. The ends were cut back, 1 base at V and 5 bases at J, with 9 bases in the middle. The CDR3 spans 14 residues. In germline, CDR1 is SEHNR, CDR2 FQNEAQ (reference sequence). The CDR3 DNA reads TGTGCCAGCAGCTTAGGAGGTTCACACAATGAGCAGTTCTTC. This gives the protein CASSLGGSHNEQFF.

The chain is built from TRBV7-9 and TRBJ1-3; tentatively, D is TRBD1 (5 bases). Looked up from germline, CDR1 is SEHNR and CDR2 is FQNEAQ (reference sequence). CDR3 size: 16 residues. V shed 5 bases and J shed 5 bases, with 19 bases lying between them. The CDR3 nucleotides read TGTGCCAGCAGCCCAAGGACACCGTATGTGAGAAACACCATATATTTT. Its protein product is CASSPRTPYVRNTIYF.

The CDR3 sequence is CASRPTTSFQETQYF. Written as DNA, the CDR3 is TGTGCCAGCAGACCCACAACTAGTTTCCAAGAGACCCAGTACTTC. The chain employs TRBV28 and TRBJ2-5; tentatively, D is TRBD2 (5 bases). There are 15 residues in the CDR3. Per germline, CDR1 MDHEN and CDR2 SYDVKM. Between the trimmed V and J ends, which lost 6 bases and 1 base, there was a span of 15 bases.

The genes are TRBV12-3 or TRBV12-4 and TRBJ2-1; D is unclear. Deletions cut 5 bases from V and 3 bases from J, with 8 bases between. CDR3 length: 13 amino acids. For the CDR3, the DNA is TGTGCCAGCAGTCTGAACAACTACAATGAGCAGTTCTTC. Protein product: CASSLNNYNEQFF.

The chain uses TRBV9 and TRBJ2-2; TRBD2 might be the D (5 bases). V was pared by 4 bases and J by 0 bases, with 10 bases between. Looked up from germline, CDR1 is SGDLS and CDR2 is YYNGEE. The CDR3 runs to 15 residues. The CDR3, as DNA: TGTGCCAGCAGCTTCCCGGGGACGAACACCGGGGAGCTGTTTTTT. This encodes CASSFPGTNTGELFF.

The chain links TRBV27 to TRBJ2-7; 10 nucleotides line up with TRBD2. This CDR3 spans 18 amino acids. With 7 bases clipped from V and 4 bases from J, the junction kept 19 bases outside the gene matches. Looked up from germline, CDR1 is MNHEY and CDR2 is SMNVEV (reference sequence). CDR3 residues: CASNREGLTSGIGYEQYF. The DNA for the CDR3 is TGTGCCAGCAACCGTGAGGGGCTCACTAGCGGGATTGGGTACGAGCAGTACTTC.

The V and J genes are TRBV5-6 and TRBJ2-7; 8 bases align to TRBD2. Trimming at V came to 3 bases and at J to 3 bases, leaving 2 bases not matched to a gene. Looked up from germline, CDR1 is SGHDT and CDR2 is YYEEEE. CDR3 length equals 13 residues. Here the CDR3 DNA reads TGTGCCAGCAGCTCGACTAGCGACTACGAGCAGTACTTC. Residues: CASSSTSDYEQYF.

This clone was detected a few times. The CDR3 here is CATEDYNEQFF. As DNA, the CDR3 is TGTGCCACCGAGGACTACAATGAGCAGTTCTTC. The chain employs TRBV24-1 and TRBJ2-1; D not resolved. CDR3 length: 11 residues. The V end lost 9 bases, the J end lost 3 bases, and 5 bases lay between the germline ends. Germline CDR1 KGHDR, CDR2 SFDVKD.

V and J are TRBV11-2 and TRBJ1-5; D is unclear. CDR1 SGHAT and CDR2 FQNNGV come from the germline V gene. V lost 5 bases and J lost 5, with 10 bases in between. This CDR3 is built from 13 residues. CDR3 bases: TGTGCCAGCAGCATAGGACGGGATCAGCCCCAGCATTTT. Protein product: CASSIGRDQPQHF. The variable domain in full, with the rest retrieved from reference TRBV11-2 and TRBJ1-5, is EAGVAQSPRYKIIEKRQSVAFWCNPISGHATLYWYQQILGQGPKLLIQFQNNGVVDDSQLPKDRFSAERLKGVDSTLKIQPAKLEDSAVYLCASSIGRDQPQHFGDGTRLSIL.

The genes are TRBV6-5 and TRBJ2-7; 9 positions agree with TRBD1. The CDR3 extends over 15 amino acids. The trim removed 0 bases at V and 2 bases at J, leaving 2 bases unmatched. Germline CDR1 and CDR2: MNHEY and SVGAGI. CDR3 residues: CASSYSGTGTYEQYF. DNA of the CDR3: TGTGCCAGCAGTTACTCGGGGACAGGGACCTACGAGCAGTACTTC.

The chain employs TRBV6-5 and TRBJ1-5; perhaps TRBD1 as D (6 bases). Trimming pared 5 bases from V and 0 bases from J, leaving 11 bases between. The CDR3 has 15 residues. Per germline, CDR1 MNHEY and CDR2 SVGAGI. The chain's CDR3 is CASSRDMISNQPQHF. CDR3 sequence (DNA): TGTGCCAGCAGTCGGGACATGATTAGCAATCAGCCCCAGCATTTT.

The chain combines TRBV6-2 or TRBV6-3 with TRBJ2-7, with D perhaps matching TRBD1 (6 bases). Trimming took 6 bases from V and 6 from J, leaving 21 bases between them. CDR3 size: 15 residues. Germline-derived CDR1 and CDR2 are MNHEY and SVGEGT. The CDR3 DNA sequence: TGTGCCAGCAGCTATCTACTGGGGGCGCTTGGCGAGCAGTACTTC. Its translation is CASSYLLGALGEQYF.

The rearrangement uses TRBV29-1 and TRBJ2-5; 12 bases align to TRBD2. Germline trimming cut 0 bases from V and 0 bases from J; bases unmatched to any gene: 14. The CDR3 sequence is 20 residues long. The V gene's germline CDR1 is SQVTM and CDR2 ANQGSEA. CDR3 sequence (DNA): TGCAGCGTTGAAGATCGTGGAGCTCTAGCGGGAGGGGAGTACCAAGAGACCCAGTACTTC. It encodes CSVEDRGALAGGEYQETQYF.

The chain has TRBV5-1 and TRBJ2-7, with 10 bases fitting TRBD1. The CDR3 covers 15 residues. Per the germline V gene, CDR1 is SGHRS and CDR2 is YFSETQ. With V trimmed by 0 bases and J by 5 bases, 5 bases remained unmatched. CDR3 in amino acids: CASSLATGTGDEQYF. The CDR3 DNA reads TGCGCCAGCAGCTTGGCCACGGGGACAGGGGACGAGCAGTACTTC.

The CDR3 DNA reads as TGTGCCAGTAGTACCCCCCAGGGGATCACAGATACGCAGTATTTT. Its translation is CASSTPQGITDTQYF. The rearrangement uses TRBV19 and TRBJ2-3; possible D gene TRBD1, 6 bases. Trimming shortened V by 4 bases and J by 2 bases, and 13 bases separated the two germline ends. CDR1 LNHDA and CDR2 SQIVND come from the germline V gene (reference sequence). The CDR3 length is 15 residues.

The chain has TRBV6-5 and TRBJ2-5; 10 bases are shared with TRBD1. In germline, CDR1 is MNHEY, CDR2 SVGAGI. CDR3 length: 14 residues. Trimming took 0 bases from V and 5 from J; bases not matched to a gene: 0. The CDR3 protein is CASSYSGQGETQYF. CDR3 coding DNA: TGTGCCAGCAGTTACTCGGGACAGGGGGAGACCCAGTACTTC.

J is TRBJ2-5 and V is TRBV3-1 (or the pseudogene TRBV3-2); 7 bases fit TRBD1. The length of the CDR3 is 17 residues. The V gene's germline CDR1 is LGHDT and CDR2 YNNKEL (reference sequence). The V gene end was trimmed by 1 base and the J gene end by 1 base; junction bases not matched to a gene: 9. The CDR3 DNA sequence: TGTGCCAGCAGCCAAGGAGGTAGGGGGCGGCCCCAAGAGACCCAGTACTTC. Amino acids: CASSQGGRGRPQETQYF.

The chain is built from TRBV24-1 and TRBJ2-7; a possible D gene is TRBD1 (6 bases). Germline CDR1 KGHDR, CDR2 SFDVKD. This CDR3 spans 15 amino acids. Between the trimmed V and J ends, which lost 2 bases and 4 bases, there was a span of 14 bases. The CDR3 here is CATSDSKQGSYEQYF. CDR3 in DNA: TGTGCCACCAGTGATTCTAAACAGGGATCTTACGAGCAGTACTTC.

This clone has more than one count but fewer than ten. The V and J genes are TRBV5-1 and TRBJ2-1; possibly TRBD1 for D (6 bases). Per germline, CDR1 SGHRS and CDR2 YFSETQ. V was cut by 3 bases and J by 4 bases, with 14 bases left in between. The CDR3 consists of 15 residues. The CDR3 region has the DNA TGCGCCAGCAGCTACAGTTTAACAGGGTACAATGAGCAGTTCTTC. This gives the protein CASSYSLTGYNEQFF.

The chain uses TRBV6-2 or TRBV6-3 and TRBJ2-1; TRBD2 matches 7 bases. The germline V gene has CDR1 MNHEY and CDR2 SVGEGT. CDR3 length equals 13 residues. The ends lost 2 bases at V and 7 bases at J; junction bases unmatched: 2. For the CDR3, the DNA is TGTGCCAGCAGTTACGGGGGGGTGAATGAGCAGTTCTTC. Its translation: CASSYGGVNEQFF.

V usage is TRBV6-2 or TRBV6-3 and J usage is TRBJ2-7, with 7 bases identical to TRBD1. The CDR3 length is 13 residues. V was clipped by 4 bases and J by 3 bases; unmatched bases: 3. Looked up from germline, CDR1 is MNHEY and CDR2 is SVGEGT. As DNA, the CDR3 is TGTGCCAGCAGTTCCGACAGGGTCTACGAGCAGTACTTC. This sequence encodes CASSSDRVYEQYF.

This chain uses TRBV19 with TRBJ2-3; 10 nucleotides line up with TRBD2. The CDR3 spans 15 residues. The ends lost 6 bases at V and 1 base at J; junction bases unmatched: 4. CDR1 LNHDA and CDR2 SQIVND come from the germline V gene (reference sequence). CDR3 residues: CASSHGTSGTDTQYF. CDR3 nucleotide sequence: TGTGCCAGTAGCCATGGGACTAGCGGCACAGATACGCAGTATTTT.

The genes are TRBV7-3 and TRBJ2-7, with 8 bases lining up with TRBD2. Germline V CDR1 and CDR2: SGHTA, FQGTGA. This CDR3 is 15 amino acids long. The junction had 7 bases not matched to a gene; V was cut back by 1 base and J by 5 bases. In nucleotides, the CDR3 is TGTGCCAGCAGCTTAATGCAGCGGGAGTCGGACGAGCAGTACTTC. Protein: CASSLMQRESDEQYF.

The chain links TRBV10-1 to TRBJ2-3; D gene ambiguous. With 4 bases removed from V and 5 bases from J, the gap between germline ends came to 10 bases. The CDR3 spans 13 residues. Per germline, CDR1 WNHNN and CDR2 SYGVQD (reference sequence). The CDR3 protein is CASSVTAEDTQYF. CDR3 in DNA: TGCGCCAGCAGTGTTACCGCAGAAGATACGCAGTATTTT.

V gene TRBV6-6 combines with J gene TRBJ2-7; TRBD1 might be the D (6 bases). V was pared by 6 bases and J by 5 bases, with 17 bases between. The CDR3 sequence is 14 residues long. Germline V gene lookup returns CDR1 MNHNY and CDR2 SVGAGI (reference sequence). CDR3 DNA: TGTGCCAGCAGAAAAGGGACATCGTCCCACGAGCAGTACTTC. As protein: CASRKGTSSHEQYF.

The chain is built from TRBV12-5 and TRBJ2-7; 9 positions agree with TRBD1. V trimming: 1 base; J trimming: 4 bases; junction bases outside the gene matches: 11. The CDR3 contains 17 residues. CDR1 and CDR2 (germline): LGHNT, FRNRAP. CDR3 DNA sequence: TGTGCTAGTGGTTTGGGCCAAACAGGGGGCGCAGGGTACGAGCAGTACTTC. Its translation: CASGLGQTGGAGYEQYF.

This clone showed up just once. The chain carries TRBV9 and TRBJ1-4; 7 nucleotides line up with TRBD1. This CDR3 comprises 16 residues. J lost 2 bases, V lost 4 bases, and 8 bases had no gene match. CDR1 and CDR2 (germline): SGDLS, YYNGEE. CDR3 bases: TGTGCCAGCAGCACCCGGACAGGTTCTACTAATGAAAAACTGTTTTTT. It is translated as CASSTRTGSTNEKLFF.

The chain links TRBV3-1 (or the pseudogene TRBV3-2) to TRBJ2-1; 11 nucleotides match TRBD2. The CDR3 contains 15 residues. V lost 0 bases and J lost 15; bases outside the gene matches: 10. Germline-derived CDR1 and CDR2 are LGHDT and YNNKEL (reference sequence). This CDR3 reads CASSQESGIAGGRFF. CDR3 coding DNA: TGTGCCAGCAGCCAAGAGTCCGGGATAGCGGGGGGGCGGTTCTTC.

This chain links TRBV4-1 with TRBJ2-2; 15 bases are shared with TRBD2. CDR1 and CDR2 from the germline V gene are MGHRA and YSYEKL. V dropped 6 bases and J dropped 7; count of bases not matched to a gene: 3. The CDR3 is 15 amino acids. The CDR3 DNA is TGCGCCAGCAGGGGACTAGCGGGAGGAGGCGGGGAGCTGTTTTTT. Translated, it gives CASRGLAGGGGELFF.

The table lists this clone with many counts. The V gene is TRBV7-3, the J gene TRBJ1-1; no clear D gene. Trimming removed 1 base from V and 1 base from J, with 4 bases in between. The CDR3 spans 13 residues. The germline V gene has CDR1 SGHTA and CDR2 FQGTGA. DNA of the CDR3: TGTGCCAGCAGCTTAAGCGCGAACACTGAAGCTTTCTTT. Amino acid sequence: CASSLSANTEAFF.